Presented here are 25 T cell receptor beta chains from one specimen sequenced in a study of human T cells and chemical hapten exposure. Time point specified: pre-sensitization, week 0. The treatment was: therapeutic diphenylcyclopropenone sensitization with weekly scalp DPC. From the RACE reads, TCRdb called clonotypes with MiXCR, one entry per CDR3 protein. Of 50,000 to 65,000 distinct CDR3 sequences listed, about 9.2% are singletons. The material was whole blood, obtained in connection with sensitization to the hapten diphenylcyclopropenone (DPC). These receptors were collected from a woman between 35 and 50 years old with alopecia areata. Some clones in this sample may be carry-over from other donors' samples.

This clonotype was found many times. The V gene is TRBV11-2, the J gene TRBJ1-1, with unresolved D. Trimming stripped 3 bases from V and 0 bases from J, with 11 bases between. CDR1 is SGHAT and CDR2 is FQNNGV in the germline V gene. This CDR3 is 15 amino acids long. CDR3 nucleotides: TGTGCCAGCAGCTTCCGGAGACTCATGAACACTGAAGCTTTCTTT. Amino acid sequence: CASSFRRLMNTEAFF.

This clonotype appeared many times. V gene TRBV12-3 or TRBV12-4 combines with J gene TRBJ2-1; 15 nucleotides line up with TRBD2. Trimming removed 4 bases from V and 3 bases from J; junction bases left unmatched: 4. The CDR3 consists of 17 residues. The CDR3 loop reads CASSSGLAGGNYNEQFF. CDR3 bases: TGTGCCAGCAGTTCGGGACTAGCGGGGGGAAACTACAATGAGCAGTTCTTC.

This clonotype was seen many times. V and J are TRBV11-2 and TRBJ2-2; D assignment may be TRBD1 or TRBD2 (6 bases each). Between the trimmed V and J ends, which lost 4 bases and 1 base, there was a span of 16 bases. This CDR3 has 17 residues. The germline CDR1 and CDR2 sequences are SGHAT and FQNNGV. Here the CDR3 reads CASSSPRKGGNTGELFF. In DNA, the CDR3 is TGTGCCAGCAGCTCCCCGAGGAAGGGGGGGAACACCGGGGAGCTGTTTTTT.

The V call is TRBV3-1, the J call TRBJ2-1, with D unclear. This CDR3 spans 11 amino acids. Germline V gives CDR1 LGHDT, CDR2 YNNKEL (reference sequence). The V end lost 1 base, the J end lost 9 bases, and 4 bases lay between the germline ends. CDR3 bases: TGTGCCAGCAGCCAAGGGAGTGAGCAGTTCTTC. It is translated as CASSQGSEQFF.

This clonotype has at least ten counts. V usage is TRBV6-5 and J usage is TRBJ1-6, with TRBD1 as a possible D gene (5 bases). Trimming took 2 bases from V and 0 from J, leaving 11 bases between them. CDR3 size: 17 residues. Germline loops: CDR1 MNHEY, CDR2 SVGAGI. This chain's CDR3 is CASSYRKGSSYNSPLHF. The CDR3, as DNA: TGTGCCAGCAGTTACCGAAAGGGGAGCTCCTATAATTCACCCCTCCACTTT.

This chain links TRBV5-6 with TRBJ2-7; TRBD1 matches 8 bases. Per germline, CDR1 SGHDT and CDR2 YYEEEE. V lost 2 bases to trimming and J lost 0 bases; unmatched junction nucleotides: 4. CDR3 length: 15 amino acids. CDR3 in amino acids: CASSFGTGGSYEQYF. For the CDR3, the DNA is TGTGCCAGCAGCTTTGGAACAGGGGGCTCCTACGAGCAGTACTTC.

V and J are TRBV4-1 and TRBJ1-6; 9 nucleotides align to TRBD1. The CDR3 covers 17 residues. V trimming: 9 bases; J trimming: 0 bases; junction bases outside the gene matches: 9. Germline CDR1 is MGHRA and CDR2 is YSYEKL. The CDR3 DNA is TGCGCCAGTCAGGACAGGGGCATTAGCTCCTATAATTCACCCCTCCACTTT. This gives the protein CASQDRGISSYNSPLHF.

There are many counts of this clonotype. The chain uses TRBV20-1 and TRBJ2-5; D possibly matches TRBD1 or TRBD2 (5 bases each). Deletions cut 5 bases from V and 5 bases from J, with 21 bases between. Germline V gene sequence: CDR1 DFQATT, CDR2 SNEGSKA (reference sequence). This CDR3 spans 15 amino acids. The CDR3 DNA reads TGCAGTGCTGACCCGACCGGGACCGACCCGGAGACCCAGTACTTC. It codes for CSADPTGTDPETQYF.

V usage is TRBV9 and J usage is TRBJ1-6; tentatively, D is TRBD1 (6 bases). This CDR3 is 15 amino acids long. Germline-derived CDR1 and CDR2 are SGDLS and YYNGEE. V dropped 0 bases and J dropped 9 bases, with 13 bases sitting between them. DNA for the CDR3: TGTGCCAGCAGCGTAGGAGGGGGAGAGGGTTCACCCCTCCACTTT. It specifies CASSVGGGEGSPLHF.

This clonotype came up many times. This chain links TRBV20-1 with TRBJ2-3; D may correspond to TRBD1 or TRBD2 (5 bases each). In germline, CDR1 is DFQATT, CDR2 SNEGSKA (reference sequence). The CDR3 has 13 amino acids. V was trimmed by 5 bases and J by 1 base, leaving 10 bases between them. CDR3 nucleotides: TGCAGTGCTGTCCGGGACGGCACAGATACGCAGTATTTT. Translating gives CSAVRDGTDTQYF.

This clonotype was seen repeatedly, ten times or more. The gene calls are TRBV21-1 and TRBJ2-3; the table calls TRBD1, which could not be checked here. TRBV21-1 corresponds to a pseudogene. The CDR3 extends over 15 amino acids. The CDR3 coding sequence is TGTGCCAGCAGCAAAGTTCCCGAGCCACAAGATACGCAGTATTTT. Its translation: CASSKVPEPQDTQYF.

This sequence joins TRBV10-3 and TRBJ2-5; 12 bases map to TRBD1. Germline assignment: CDR1 ENHRY and CDR2 SYGVKD. CDR3 size: 15 residues. V trimming: 6 bases; J trimming: 5 bases; junction bases outside the gene matches: 7. The CDR3 spells CAIRPGQGAGETQYF. For the CDR3, the DNA is TGTGCCATCAGGCCGGGACAGGGGGCTGGTGAGACCCAGTACTTC.

Notes on this clonotype: Just one base apart from a much larger clone, this may be a read error. The chain combines TRBV2 with TRBJ2-1; unclear D gene. CDR3 length equals 15 residues. The germline V gene encodes CDR1 SNHLY and CDR2 FYNNEI. Deletions cut 4 bases from V and 0 bases from J, with 10 bases between. The CDR3 nucleotides read TGTGCCAGCAGTGGCATGGACGTCTCCTACAATGAGCAGTTCTTC. It specifies CASSGMDVSYNEQFF. Using reference TRBV2 and TRBJ2-1 for the parts outside the CDR3, the full variable domain is EPEVTQTPSHQVTQMGQEVILRCVPISNHLYFYWYRQILGQKVEFLVSFYNNEISEKSEIFDDQFSVERPDGSNFTLKIRSTKLEDSAMYFCASSGMDVSYNEQFFGPGTRLTVL.

This clonotype was counted ten times or more. The chain joins TRBV20-1 to TRBJ1-2, with 8 nucleotides matching TRBD1. Germline trimming cut 2 bases from V and 8 bases from J; bases unmatched to any gene: 7. The germline V gene has CDR1 DFQATT and CDR2 SNEGSKA (reference sequence). This CDR3 has 13 amino acids. DNA for the CDR3: TGCAGTGCTAGACAAGGGACAGGTGGAGGCTACACCTTC. It specifies CSARQGTGGGYTF.

This clonotype was picked up many times. The chain uses TRBV12-3 or TRBV12-4 and TRBJ1-2, with TRBD1 matching over 9 bases. The CDR3 contains 15 residues. Trimming removed 6 bases from V and 2 bases from J; junction bases left unmatched: 7. In nucleotides, the CDR3 is TGTGCCAGCAGGGGGACAGGGCTCACCAACTATGGCTACACCTTC. Its translation: CASRGTGLTNYGYTF.

This clonotype was observed a handful of times. The rearrangement joins TRBV6-5 to TRBJ2-7, with 11 bases fitting TRBD2. The CDR3 totals 14 residues. The J segment lost 4 bases and the V segment lost 6 bases, leaving 5 bases of the junction unmatched. The germline CDR1 and CDR2 sequences are MNHEY and SVGAGI. DNA for the CDR3: TGTGCCAGCAGGAGTAGCGGGGGGGAATACGAGCAGTACTTC. Translation gives CASRSSGGEYEQYF.

This clonotype was seen ten or more times. The chain uses TRBV25-1 and TRBJ2-1, with TRBD2 matching 11 bases. From germline, CDR1 is MGHDK and CDR2 SYGVNS. V shed 3 bases and J 7 bases; nucleotides not matched to a gene: 8. The CDR3 covers 16 residues. The CDR3 DNA is TGTGCCAGCAGTGATCTTCTAGCGGGGGGCTTAAATGAGCAGTTCTTC. It specifies CASSDLLAGGLNEQFF. Full variable domain (outside the CDR3, taken from reference TRBV25-1 and TRBJ2-1): EADIYQTPRYLVIGTGKKITLECSQTMGHDKMYWYQQDPGMELHLIHYSYGVNSTEKGDLSSESTVSRIRTEHFPLTLESARPSHTSQYLCASSDLLAGGLNEQFFGPGTRLTVL.

The CDR3 protein is CSAPSGSSNEKLFF. Written as DNA, the CDR3 is TGCAGTGCTCCTTCGGGTAGTTCAAATGAAAAACTGTTTTTT. The V call is TRBV20-1, the J call TRBJ1-4; D is unresolved. The V end was cut by 5 bases, the J end by 5 bases, with 15 bases between. CDR1 DFQATT and CDR2 SNEGSKA come from the germline V gene (reference sequence). CDR3 length: 14 amino acids.

This clonotype showed up many times. The rearrangement links TRBV10-3 to TRBJ2-3; 10 nucleotides agree with TRBD2. There are 18 residues in the CDR3. V gave up 6 bases and J gave up 0 bases; unmatched junction bases: 12. The germline V gene has CDR1 ENHRY and CDR2 SYGVKD. CDR3 loop: CAISQKRGGHSSTDTQYF. The CDR3 bases are TGTGCCATCAGCCAGAAGCGGGGGGGCCACTCTAGCACAGATACGCAGTATTTT.

This clonotype was recorded at least ten times. The genes are TRBV4-1 and TRBJ1-3, with TRBD1 as a possible D gene (5 bases). The V gene's germline CDR1 is MGHRA and CDR2 YSYEKL. Between the trimmed V and J ends, which lost 4 bases and 3 bases, there was a span of 16 bases. The CDR3 covers 16 residues. The CDR3 DNA sequence: TGCGCCAGCAGCCTCCTCCTTAGCAGGGATGGAAACACCATATATTTT. The encoded protein is CASSLLLSRDGNTIYF.

This sequence joins TRBV6-4 and TRBJ2-5; 10 nucleotides agree with TRBD2. V trimming: 5 bases; J trimming: 0 bases; junction bases outside the gene matches: 3. This CDR3 spans 15 amino acids. Germline loops: CDR1 MRHNA, CDR2 SNTAGT. CDR3 sequence: CASSPGLADQETQYF. CDR3 DNA: TGTGCCAGCAGTCCCGGACTAGCGGACCAAGAGACCCAGTACTTC.

This clonotype came up many times. This chain connects TRBV6-2 or TRBV6-3 to TRBJ1-1; D is unresolved. From germline, CDR1 is MNHEY and CDR2 SVGEGT. The V gene lost 7 bases and the J gene lost 1 base, with 10 bases spanning the gap. This CDR3 is 13 amino acids long. The CDR3 here is CASTFIENTEAFF. The CDR3, as DNA: TGTGCCAGCACCTTCATAGAGAACACTGAAGCTTTCTTT.

This clonotype occurred many times. The chain has TRBV29-1 and TRBJ2-3; TRBD2 agrees at 13 bases. CDR1 is SQVTM and CDR2 is ANQGSEA in the germline V gene. This CDR3 region has 14 residues. Trimming cost V 7 bases and J 8 bases; bases outside gene matches: 9. The CDR3 coding sequence is TGCAGCGCCCCAGGACTAGCGGGGGTCGGTACGCAGTATTTT. This codes for CSAPGLAGVGTQYF.

This clonotype was detected ten times or more. This chain joins TRBV3-1 and TRBJ1-2; no clear D. Germline-derived CDR1 and CDR2 are LGHDT and YNNKEL (reference sequence). V dropped 4 bases and J dropped 6 bases, with 15 bases sitting between them. This CDR3 has 14 amino acids. CDR3 sequence reads: CASSPRTAGNGYTF. As DNA, the CDR3 is TGTGCCAGCAGCCCGCGGACTGCGGGGAATGGCTACACCTTC.

In its sample, this clonotype was seen many times. The chain recombines TRBV6-1 with TRBJ2-1; D might be TRBD1 (6 bases). V lost 3 bases, J lost 0 bases, and 12 bases lay in between. Germline CDR1 reads MNHNS; CDR2 reads SASEGT. This CDR3 is built from 16 residues. CDR3: CASSDLGQSSYNEQFF. The CDR3 DNA reads TGTGCCAGCAGTGACCTAGGACAGAGCTCCTACAATGAGCAGTTCTTC.